This T cell receptor (beta chain) is drawn from a study of blood T cell repertoires in COVID-19. In the study overall: Samples of COVID-19 (acute and convalescent) were obtained from the United States, Italy and Spain. In each case, the material was cDNA or gDNA derived from T cells, B-cell-depleted T cells, or PBMCs.

J was trimmed by 8 bases and V by 6 bases; bases with no gene match: 0. CDR1 and CDR2 (germline): MDHEN, SYDVKM. CDR3 length equals 10 residues. TCRdb's table, derived via immunoSEQ multiplex PCR, lists solely in-frame clones and lacks some. The sample shows hundreds of thousands of clones, more than 75% of them seen only once. The receptor's source is a woman in her thirties or forties who had recovered from COVID-19. The chain joins TRBV28 to TRBJ1-1, with 7 bases fitting TRBD1. The source material was peripheral blood. The CDR3 nucleotides read TGTGCCAGCAGGGACAGGGAAGCTTTCTTT. It encodes CASRDREAFF.